The T cell receptor (beta chain) described here comes from a study of shared T cell receptors in the human thymus. V lost 2 bases to trimming and J lost 0 bases; unmatched junction nucleotides: 2. Germline assignment: CDR1 MNHNS and CDR2 SASEGT. This CDR3 is built from 16 residues. This table comes from immunoSEQ multiplex PCR, and its TCRdb copy is limited to in-frame clones, with some not included. The sample carries tens of thousands of clones, about 95% recorded once. Only one count was recorded for this clone. The sequenced sample consisted of thymocytes. This sequence originates from a human donor. V and J are TRBV6-1 and TRBJ2-4, with 9 bases identical to TRBD2. As DNA, the CDR3 is TGTGCCAGCAGTGAATTGCGGGGGGGAGCCAAAAACATTCAGTACTTC. Residues: CASSELRGGAKNIQYF.